This T cell receptor (beta chain) was found in a study of T and B cells in COVID-19 patients. Points from the study as a whole: Early severe-case samples and blood from mildly ill patients during symptoms were in short supply.

With regard to this clonotype: The target antigen is unknown. Possible read error: a much larger clone is one base away.

BIOMED2 TRB-A/B primer pools were used in multiplex TRB PCR. TCRdb redid the calling of the multiplex PCR reads with MiXCR, one entry per CDR3 protein. The table has some 5,300 distinct CDR3 sequences, around a quarter seen once. The V gene's germline CDR1 is LNHDA and CDR2 SQIVND (reference sequence). The CDR3 extends over 13 amino acids. TRB was amplified from about 250-500 ng of blood genomic DNA. V is TRBV19 and J is TRBJ1-1; D is uncertain. The TCR was taken from a human donor with active COVID-19. Sequencing input: blood. The CDR3 bases are TGTGTCAGTAGTGCCCGAGCGAACACTGAAGCTTTCTTT. Translation: CVSSARANTEAFF.